This T cell receptor beta chain appears in the sequencing data of a study of regulatory T cells in long-lasting Graves disease. Study summary: Prior antithyroid drug treatment in newly diagnosed Graves' patients lasted under 3 months.

The time point was: newly diagnosed GD, antithyroid drugs for less than 3 months. PBMC RNA was the source of the TCR library. It was by American Thyroid Association guidelines that Graves' disease was diagnosed. This clonotype came up many times. The authors built TCR beta libraries using iRepertoire HTBI primers and Arm-PCR of CDR3 regions. One entry per CDR3 protein, called by TCRdb with MiXCR from the multiplex PCR reads. The table shows 520,000 or so distinct CDR3 sequences, with approximately 12% occurring only once. CDR3 length: 19 amino acids. Deletions cut 0 bases from V and 4 bases from J, with 23 bases between. CDR1 is ENHRY, CDR2 SYGVKD, per germline. These data were also filed under a second study, of T cells in Graves' hyperthyroidism and ophthalmopathy.

The chain carries TRBV10-3 and TRBJ2-3; the D gene is possibly TRBD2 (6 bases). The sequence was collected from a woman aged 25 to 39 with Graves disease. The material sequenced was peripheral blood mononuclear cells (PBMCs), taken at new diagnosis, from a patient treated with antithyroid drugs. In DNA form, the CDR3 reads TGTGCCATCAGTGAGTCCCGATTATCCAATCGGGAGCACCCAGATACGCAGTATTTT. This codes for CAISESRLSNREHPDTQYF.